These 20 T cell receptor beta chains were sequenced from one sample in a study of regulatory T cells in long-lasting Graves disease. Time point given: newly diagnosed GD, antithyroid drugs for less than 3 months. Isolated PBMC RNA provided the starting material for the TCR library. The TCR beta library used iRepertoire HTBI primers with Arm-PCR amplification of CDR3. MiXCR was run by TCRdb on the multiplex PCR reads, yielding one entry per CDR3 protein. The sample has under 500,000 distinct CDR3 sequences, around 17% seen once. The same sample was also studied in work on T cells in Graves' hyperthyroidism and ophthalmopathy.

The source was peripheral blood mononuclear cells (PBMCs), collected at new diagnosis, from a patient treated with antithyroid drugs. These receptors all come from a woman in her 30s with Graves disease.

The chain links TRBV10-1 to TRBJ2-3; D is ambiguous. Germline V CDR1 and CDR2: WNHNN, SYGVQD (reference sequence). The ends were cut back, 2 bases at V and 5 bases at J, with 8 bases in the middle. The CDR3 loop spans 13 amino acids. CDR3 nucleotides: TGCGCCAGCAGTGAGGGGGTCTTAGATACGCAGTATTTT. Its translation: CASSEGVLDTQYF.

This clonotype was detected many times. The gene calls are TRBV24-1 and TRBJ1-1; a possible D gene is TRBD1 (6 bases). This CDR3 region has 13 residues. Germline V CDR1 and CDR2: KGHDR, SFDVKD. Trimming removed 7 bases from V and 6 bases from J, with 14 bases in between. The CDR3 region is CATRASDRSEAFF. The CDR3 nucleotides read TGTGCCACCAGGGCTTCGGACAGATCTGAAGCTTTCTTT.

This clonotype has a handful of counts. The rearrangement links TRBV4-2 to TRBJ2-5; 11 bases match TRBD2. CDR1 is LGHNA and CDR2 is YNFKEQ in the germline V gene. Trimming at V came to 0 bases and at J to 8 bases, leaving 17 bases not matched to a gene. This CDR3 is 19 amino acids long. In DNA form, the CDR3 reads TGTGCCAGCAGCCAAGATGGCAGGACTAGCGGGCGAAGGCATGATACCCAGTACTTC. It codes for CASSQDGRTSGRRHDTQYF.

The chain employs TRBV30 and TRBJ2-1, with TRBD2 matching 7 bases. V gave up 7 bases and J gave up 10 bases; unmatched junction bases: 16. CDR1 is GTSNPN, CDR2 SVGIG, per germline (reference sequence). This CDR3 has 14 residues. The DNA of the CDR3 is TGTGCCTCCTTTCCGGGACCCAGGGAGGGAGAGCAGTTCTTC. Its translation is CASFPGPREGEQFF.

V gene TRBV20-1 combines with J gene TRBJ2-4; 12 bases align to TRBD2. Germline CDR1 reads DFQATT; CDR2 reads SNEGSKA (reference sequence). Germline trimming cut 0 bases from V and 5 bases from J; bases unmatched to any gene: 11. The CDR3 is 18 amino acids. The DNA for the CDR3 is TGCAGTGCTAGAGATCCTTTTACTAGCGGGAGGCGGCAAAACATTCAGTACTTC. It yields the protein CSARDPFTSGRRQNIQYF.

The chain employs TRBV4-2 and TRBJ2-4; 14 positions match TRBD2. J lost 0 bases, V lost 4 bases, and 5 bases had no gene match. Germline CDR1 LGHNA, CDR2 YNFKEQ. The CDR3 is made up of 18 amino acids. Written as DNA, the CDR3 is TGTGCCAGCAGCCCTCGGACTAGCGGGAGGATAGCCAAAAACATTCAGTACTTC. Its protein product is CASSPRTSGRIAKNIQYF.

For the CDR3, the DNA is TGTGCCAGCAGCTTAGATCTTAGACTGTGGCAGTTCTTC. Translation: CASSLDLRLWQFF. The rearrangement uses TRBV11-2 and TRBJ2-1; unclear D gene. The CDR3 runs 13 residues. Germline loops: CDR1 SGHAT, CDR2 FQNNGV. With 0 bases removed from V and 12 bases from J, the gap between germline ends came to 12 bases.

Worth noting for this clonotype: A junction boundary mismatches the germline segment, possibly from a read error. J is TRBJ2-7 and V is TRBV3-1; a possible D gene is TRBD1 (6 bases). There are 13 residues in the CDR3. Germline CDR1 and CDR2: LGHDT and YNNKEL (reference sequence). This chain's CDR3 is CASSQDQGTPSKF. Written as DNA, the CDR3 is TGTGCCAGCAGCCAAGATCAGGGGACACCCTCAAAGTTC.

For this clonotype: A read error may explain this, as a much larger clone is one base away. The rearrangement links TRBV20-1 to TRBJ2-3; D tentatively fits TRBD1 or TRBD2 (6 bases each). Germline lookup yields CDR1 DFQATT and CDR2 SNEGSKA (reference sequence). This CDR3 spans 17 amino acids. The V end was cut by 0 bases, the J end by 2 bases, with 18 bases between. CDR3: CSARDGDEWGATDTQYF. The DNA for the CDR3 is TGCAGTGCTAGAGATGGTGACGAGTGGGGGGCCACAGATACGCAGTATTTT.

This sequence joins TRBV25-1 and TRBJ2-5; possibly TRBD1 for D (6 bases). Per germline, CDR1 MGHDK and CDR2 SYGVNS. With 2 bases removed from V and 2 bases from J, the gap between germline ends came to 9 bases. The CDR3 sequence is 14 residues long. The CDR3 bases are TGTGCCAGCAGTGAAACTAGGGGGCAAGAGACCCAGTACTTC. As protein: CASSETRGQETQYF. Full variable domain (rest looked up from reference TRBV25-1 and TRBJ2-5): EADIYQTPRYLVIGTGKKITLECSQTMGHDKMYWYQQDPGMELHLIHYSYGVNSTEKGDLSSESTVSRIRTEHFPLTLESARPSHTSQYLCASSETRGQETQYFGPGTRLLVL.

V gene TRBV19 combines with J gene TRBJ2-2; no reliable D call. Germline V gene lookup returns CDR1 LNHDA and CDR2 SQIVND (reference sequence). The CDR3 runs to 16 residues. V was cut by 7 bases and J by 0 bases, with 15 bases left in between. The CDR3 coding sequence is TGTGCCAGTACCCTAACGGGCGGAGCGAACACCGGGGAGCTGTTTTTT. Protein product: CASTLTGGANTGELFF.

This clonotype was counted many times. The J gene is TRBJ2-3, the V gene TRBV15, with D possibly called TRBD1 or TRBD2 (6 bases each). The CDR3 sequence is 18 residues long. V was shortened by 0 bases and J by 2 bases, with 18 bases between the two germline ends. CDR1 LNHNV and CDR2 YYDKDF come from the germline V gene (reference sequence). The CDR3 protein is CATSRESQGLASTDTQYF. For the CDR3, the DNA is TGTGCCACCAGCAGAGAGAGCCAGGGGCTAGCGTCCACAGATACGCAGTATTTT.

This clonotype was detected only a few times. J is TRBJ1-2 and V is TRBV20-1, with no clear D. CDR3 length equals 11 residues. Germline V gene lookup returns CDR1 DFQATT and CDR2 SNEGSKA (reference sequence). CDR3 bases: TGCAGCCAATCGAAAGTTCGGGGCTACACCTTC. It specifies CSQSKVRGYTF.

Many counts were recorded for this clonotype. J is TRBJ1-5 and V is TRBV6-1; D uncertain. The V and J ends lost 6 bases and 0 bases respectively, with 9 bases between them. Germline lookup yields CDR1 MNHNS and CDR2 SASEGT. This CDR3 region has 14 residues. In DNA form, the CDR3 reads TGTGCCAGCAGCGAGGTCCTTAGCAATCAGCCCCAGCATTTT. As protein: CASSEVLSNQPQHF.

This clonotype was counted ten times or more. The rearrangement uses TRBV13 and TRBJ2-7; 14 nucleotides match TRBD2. J was trimmed by 3 bases and V by 8 bases; bases with no gene match: 6. Per the germline V gene, CDR1 is PRHDT and CDR2 is FYEKMQ (reference sequence). This CDR3 region has 15 residues. The CDR3 nucleotides read TGTGCCAGCTCTGTAGGGACTAGCGGGAGCTACGAGCAGTACTTC. Translation: CASSVGTSGSYEQYF.

The chain employs TRBV10-3 and TRBJ2-3, with 12 bases fitting TRBD2. V shed 7 bases and J 5 bases; nucleotides not matched to a gene: 4. From germline, CDR1 is ENHRY and CDR2 SYGVKD. CDR3 length equals 14 residues. CDR3 in DNA: TGTGCCATCAAGACTAGCGGGAGTGAAGATACGCAGTATTTT. Encoded protein: CAIKTSGSEDTQYF.

This clonotype was detected only a few times. J is TRBJ1-5 and V is TRBV6-4; D gene ambiguous. The germline V gene encodes CDR1 MRHNA and CDR2 SNTAGT. V was clipped by 7 bases and J by 11 bases, with 9 bases between them. This CDR3 is 10 amino acids long. CDR3 DNA sequence: TGTGCCAGCACGCGGAAAGCCCAGCATTTT. It is translated as CASTRKAQHF.

This clonotype was observed at least ten times. This chain joins TRBV11-2 and TRBJ1-2, with 10 bases lining up with TRBD1. The V gene's germline CDR1 is SGHAT and CDR2 FQNNGV. V was clipped by 5 bases and J by 4 bases; unmatched bases: 7. The CDR3 loop spans 15 amino acids. CDR3 loop: CASSIGTGVFYGYTF. CDR3 DNA: TGTGCCAGCAGCATCGGGACAGGGGTCTTCTATGGCTACACCTTC.

The J gene is TRBJ2-7, the V gene TRBV4-1; D is unresolved. Trimming stripped 6 bases from V and 1 base from J, with 13 bases between. CDR1 MGHRA and CDR2 YSYEKL come from the germline V gene. The CDR3 runs 14 residues. CDR3 in DNA: TGCGCCAGCAGTTCTCGCCAGGAGTCCTACGAGCAGTACTTC. Its translation: CASSSRQESYEQYF.

This clonotype appeared many times. V gene TRBV5-1 combines with J gene TRBJ1-2, with 9 bases aligning to TRBD1. This CDR3 spans 15 amino acids. Germline V gene lookup returns CDR1 SGHRS and CDR2 YFSETQ. Germline trimming cut 4 bases from V and 3 bases from J; bases unmatched to any gene: 7. The CDR3 nucleotides are TGCGCCAGCAGCGCGGAGGGACAGGGCGACTATGGCTACACCTTC. Its protein is CASSAEGQGDYGYTF.